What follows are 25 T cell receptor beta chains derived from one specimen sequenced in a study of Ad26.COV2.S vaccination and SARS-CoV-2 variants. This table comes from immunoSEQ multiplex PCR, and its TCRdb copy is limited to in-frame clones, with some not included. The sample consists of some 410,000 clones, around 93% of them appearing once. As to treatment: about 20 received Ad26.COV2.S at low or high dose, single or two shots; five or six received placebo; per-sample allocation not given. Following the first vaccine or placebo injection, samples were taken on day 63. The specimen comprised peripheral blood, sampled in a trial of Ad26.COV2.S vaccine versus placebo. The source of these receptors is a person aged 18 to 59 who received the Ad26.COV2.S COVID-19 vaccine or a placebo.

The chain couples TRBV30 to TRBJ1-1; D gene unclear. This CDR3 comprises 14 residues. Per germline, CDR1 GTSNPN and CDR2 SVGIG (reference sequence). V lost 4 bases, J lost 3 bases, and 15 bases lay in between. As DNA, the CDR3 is TGTGCCTGGACTGATGAGGGTATATACACTGAAGCTTTCTTT. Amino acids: CAWTDEGIYTEAFF. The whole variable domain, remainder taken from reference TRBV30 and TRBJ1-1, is SQTIHQWPATLVQPVGSPLSLECTVEGTSNPNLYWYRQAAGRGLQLLFYSVGIGQISSEVPQNLSASRPQDRQFILSSKKLLLSDSGFYLCAWTDEGIYTEAFFGQGTRLTVV.

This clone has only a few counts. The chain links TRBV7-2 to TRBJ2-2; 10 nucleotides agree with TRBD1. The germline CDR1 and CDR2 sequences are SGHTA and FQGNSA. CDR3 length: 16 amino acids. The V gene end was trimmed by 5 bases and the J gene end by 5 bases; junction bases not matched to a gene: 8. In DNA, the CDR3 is TGTGCCAGCAGCACCCGACAGGGGGCTAATACCGGGGAGCTGTTTTTT. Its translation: CASSTRQGANTGELFF.

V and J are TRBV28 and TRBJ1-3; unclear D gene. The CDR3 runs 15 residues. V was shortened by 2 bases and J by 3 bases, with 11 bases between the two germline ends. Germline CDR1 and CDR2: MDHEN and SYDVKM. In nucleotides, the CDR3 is TGTGCCAGCAGTTTAGGAGGGAACGGTGGAAACACCATATATTTT. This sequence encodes CASSLGGNGGNTIYF.

The CDR3 DNA sequence: TGTGCCAGCAGCGTAAGGTCTGGGGCCAACGTCCTGACTTTC. It codes for CASSVRSGANVLTF. The chain joins TRBV9 to TRBJ2-6, with D unclear. CDR3 size: 14 residues. The germline V and J ends were trimmed by 1 base and 1 base, with 3 bases remaining between them. Looked up from germline, CDR1 is SGDLS and CDR2 is YYNGEE.

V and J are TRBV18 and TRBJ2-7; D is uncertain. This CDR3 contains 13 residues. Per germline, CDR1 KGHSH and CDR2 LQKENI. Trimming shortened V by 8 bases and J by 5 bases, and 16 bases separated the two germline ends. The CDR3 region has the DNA TGTGCCAGCACCCTCGGCAGAAGGGACGAGCAGTACTTC. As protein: CASTLGRRDEQYF.

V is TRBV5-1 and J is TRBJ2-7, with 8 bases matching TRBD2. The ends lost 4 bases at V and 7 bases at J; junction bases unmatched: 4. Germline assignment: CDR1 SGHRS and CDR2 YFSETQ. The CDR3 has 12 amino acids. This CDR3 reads CASSLRGGEQYF. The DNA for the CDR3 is TGCGCCAGCAGCCTCCGGGGGGGTGAGCAGTACTTC.

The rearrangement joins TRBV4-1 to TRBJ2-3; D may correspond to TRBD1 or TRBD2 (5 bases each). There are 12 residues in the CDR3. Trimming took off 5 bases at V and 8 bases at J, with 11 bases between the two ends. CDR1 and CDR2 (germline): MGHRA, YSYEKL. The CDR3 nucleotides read TGCGCCAGCAGCGGGGACCTGATTACGCAGTATTTT. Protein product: CASSGDLITQYF.

This CDR3 reads CASRGWGETQYF. CDR3 DNA sequence: TGTGCCAGCCGCGGTTGGGGGGAGACCCAGTACTTC. The rearrangement joins TRBV27 to TRBJ2-5; TRBD1 or TRBD2 may be the D gene (5 bases each). Germline V CDR1 and CDR2: MNHEY, SMNVEV (reference sequence). This CDR3 region has 12 residues. V was cut by 8 bases and J by 5 bases, with 12 bases left in between.

The CDR3 sequence: CASSQDRGYNEKLFF. The CDR3 nucleotides read TGCGCCAGCAGCCAAGATCGCGGATATAATGAAAAACTGTTTTTT. V gene TRBV4-3 combines with J gene TRBJ1-4; D gene unclear. This CDR3 contains 15 residues. The V gene's germline CDR1 is LGHNA and CDR2 YSLEER. V was trimmed by 0 bases and J by 4 bases, leaving 9 bases between them.

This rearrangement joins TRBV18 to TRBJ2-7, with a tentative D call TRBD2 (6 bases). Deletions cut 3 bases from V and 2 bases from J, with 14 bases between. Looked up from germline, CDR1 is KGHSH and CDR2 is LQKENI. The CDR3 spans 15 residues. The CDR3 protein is CASSPPGRGAYEQYF. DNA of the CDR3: TGTGCCAGCTCACCCCCCGGGAGAGGGGCCTACGAGCAGTACTTC.

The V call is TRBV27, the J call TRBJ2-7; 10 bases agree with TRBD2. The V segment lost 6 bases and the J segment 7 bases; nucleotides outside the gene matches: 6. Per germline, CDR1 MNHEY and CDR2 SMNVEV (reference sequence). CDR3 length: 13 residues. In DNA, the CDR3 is TGTGCCAGCAGCCCGGGACTAGCGCTGGAGCAGTACTTC. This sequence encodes CASSPGLALEQYF.

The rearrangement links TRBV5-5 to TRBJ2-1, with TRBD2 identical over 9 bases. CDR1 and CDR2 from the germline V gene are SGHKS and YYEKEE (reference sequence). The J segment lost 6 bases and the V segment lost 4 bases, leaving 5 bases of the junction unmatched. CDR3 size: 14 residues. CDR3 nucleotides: TGTGCCAGCAGCCTTAGCGGGGGAGTCAATGAGCAGTTCTTC. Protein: CASSLSGGVNEQFF.

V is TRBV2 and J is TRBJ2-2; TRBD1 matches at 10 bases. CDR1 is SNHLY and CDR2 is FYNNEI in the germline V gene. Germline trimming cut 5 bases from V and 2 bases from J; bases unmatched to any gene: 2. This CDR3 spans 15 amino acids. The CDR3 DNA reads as TGTGCCAGCAGTAAGACAGGGGGCAACACCGGGGAGCTGTTTTTT. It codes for CASSKTGGNTGELFF.

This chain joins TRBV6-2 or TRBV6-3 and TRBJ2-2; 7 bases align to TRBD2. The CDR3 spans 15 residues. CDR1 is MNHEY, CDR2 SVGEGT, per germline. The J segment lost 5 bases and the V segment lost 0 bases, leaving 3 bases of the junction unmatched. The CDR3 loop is CASSYSGGATGELFF. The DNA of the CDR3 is TGTGCCAGCAGTTACTCGGGAGGGGCTACCGGGGAGCTGTTTTTT.

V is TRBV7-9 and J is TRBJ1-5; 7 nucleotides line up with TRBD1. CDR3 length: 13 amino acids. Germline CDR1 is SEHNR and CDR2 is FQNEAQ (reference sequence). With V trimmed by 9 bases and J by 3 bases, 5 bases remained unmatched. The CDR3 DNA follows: TGTGCCAGTACACAGGGGACCAATCAGCCCCAGCATTTT. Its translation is CASTQGTNQPQHF.

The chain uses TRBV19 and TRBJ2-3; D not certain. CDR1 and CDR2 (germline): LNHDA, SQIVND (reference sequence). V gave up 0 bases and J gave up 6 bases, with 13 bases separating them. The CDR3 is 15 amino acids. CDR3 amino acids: CASSIDRQSTDTQYF. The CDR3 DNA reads TGTGCCAGTAGTATAGATCGTCAATCTACCGATACGCAGTATTTT.

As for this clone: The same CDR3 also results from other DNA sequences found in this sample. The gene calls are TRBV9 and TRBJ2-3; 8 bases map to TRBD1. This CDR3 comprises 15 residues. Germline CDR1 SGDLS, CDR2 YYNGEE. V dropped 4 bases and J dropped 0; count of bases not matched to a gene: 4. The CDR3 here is CASSPGTGSTDTQYF. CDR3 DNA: TGTGCCAGCAGCCCGGGGACAGGAAGCACAGATACGCAGTATTTT.

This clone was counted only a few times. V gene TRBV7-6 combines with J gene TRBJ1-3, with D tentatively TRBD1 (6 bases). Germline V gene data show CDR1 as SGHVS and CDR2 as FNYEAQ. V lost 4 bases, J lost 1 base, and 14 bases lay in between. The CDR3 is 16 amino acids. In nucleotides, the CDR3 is TGTGCCAGCAGCTCGCAGGGGTGGGGGTCTGGAAACACCATATATTTT. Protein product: CASSSQGWGSGNTIYF.

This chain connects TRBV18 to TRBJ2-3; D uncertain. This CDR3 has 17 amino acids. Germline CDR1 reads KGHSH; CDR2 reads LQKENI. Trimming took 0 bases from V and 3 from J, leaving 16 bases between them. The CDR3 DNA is TGTGCCAGCTCACCACCTAGACGCGTACTGCAGACAGATACGCAGTATTTT. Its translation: CASSPPRRVLQTDTQYF.

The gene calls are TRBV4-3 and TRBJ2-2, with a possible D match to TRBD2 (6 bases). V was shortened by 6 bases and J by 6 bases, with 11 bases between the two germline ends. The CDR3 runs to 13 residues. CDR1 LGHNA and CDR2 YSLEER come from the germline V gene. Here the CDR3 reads CASRGGGAGELFF. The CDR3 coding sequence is TGCGCCAGCAGGGGGGGAGGAGCCGGGGAGCTGTTTTTT.

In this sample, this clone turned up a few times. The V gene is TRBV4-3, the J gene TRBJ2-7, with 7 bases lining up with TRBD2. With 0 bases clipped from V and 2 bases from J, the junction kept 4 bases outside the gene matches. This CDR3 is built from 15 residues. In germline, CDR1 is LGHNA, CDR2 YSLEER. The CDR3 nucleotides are TGCGCCAGCAGCCAAGATCCCGGGACTACCTACGAGCAGTACTTC. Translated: CASSQDPGTTYEQYF.

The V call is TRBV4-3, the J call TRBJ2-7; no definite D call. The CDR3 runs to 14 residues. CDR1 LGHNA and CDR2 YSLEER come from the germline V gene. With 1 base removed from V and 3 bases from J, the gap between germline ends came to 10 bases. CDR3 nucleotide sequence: TGCGCCAGCAGCCAAGGCGAGGAATACTACGAGCAGTACTTC. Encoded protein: CASSQGEEYYEQYF.

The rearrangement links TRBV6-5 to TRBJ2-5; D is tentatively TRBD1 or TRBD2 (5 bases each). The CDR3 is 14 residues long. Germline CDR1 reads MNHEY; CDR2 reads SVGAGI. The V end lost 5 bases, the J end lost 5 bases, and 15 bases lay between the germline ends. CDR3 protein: CASSLTGLRETQYF. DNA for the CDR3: TGTGCCAGCAGTCTCACGGGGCTTAGGGAGACCCAGTACTTC.

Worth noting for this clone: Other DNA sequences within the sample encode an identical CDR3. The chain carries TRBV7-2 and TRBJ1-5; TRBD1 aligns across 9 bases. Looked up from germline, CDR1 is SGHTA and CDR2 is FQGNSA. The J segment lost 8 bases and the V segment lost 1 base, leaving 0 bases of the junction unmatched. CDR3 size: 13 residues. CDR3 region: CASSLGQGEPQHF. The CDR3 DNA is TGTGCCAGCAGCTTAGGACAGGGGGAGCCCCAGCATTTT. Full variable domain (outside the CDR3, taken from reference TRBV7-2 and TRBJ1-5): GAGVSQSPSNKVTEKGKDVELRCDPISGHTALYWYRQSLGQGLEFLIYFQGNSAPDKSGLPSDRFSAERTGGSVSTLTIQRTQQEDSAVYLCASSLGQGEPQHFGDGTRLSIL.

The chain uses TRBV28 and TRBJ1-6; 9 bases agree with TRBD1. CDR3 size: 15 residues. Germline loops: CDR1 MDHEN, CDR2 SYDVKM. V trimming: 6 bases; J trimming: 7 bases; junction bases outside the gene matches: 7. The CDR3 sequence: CASRPGQGKNSPLHF. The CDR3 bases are TGTGCCAGCAGACCGGGACAGGGAAAAAATTCACCCCTCCACTTT.